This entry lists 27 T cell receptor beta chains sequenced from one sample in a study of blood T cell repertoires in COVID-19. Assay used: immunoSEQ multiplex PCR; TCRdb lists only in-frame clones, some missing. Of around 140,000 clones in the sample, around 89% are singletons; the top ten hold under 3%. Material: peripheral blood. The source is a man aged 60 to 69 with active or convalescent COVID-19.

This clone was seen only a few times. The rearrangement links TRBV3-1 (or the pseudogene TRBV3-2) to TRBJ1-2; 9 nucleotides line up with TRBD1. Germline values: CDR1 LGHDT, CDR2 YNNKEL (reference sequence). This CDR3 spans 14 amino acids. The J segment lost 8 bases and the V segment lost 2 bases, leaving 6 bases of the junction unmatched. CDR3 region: CASSQRDRDQGYTF. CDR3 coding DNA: TGTGCCAGCAGCCAAAGGGACAGGGATCAAGGCTACACCTTC.

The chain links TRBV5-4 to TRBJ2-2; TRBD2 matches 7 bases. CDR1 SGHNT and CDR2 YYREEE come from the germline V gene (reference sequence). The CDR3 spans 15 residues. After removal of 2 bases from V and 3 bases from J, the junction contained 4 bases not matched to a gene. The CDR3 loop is CASSFAGVDTGELFF. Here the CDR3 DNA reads TGTGCCAGCAGCTTCGCGGGAGTGGACACCGGGGAGCTGTTTTTT.

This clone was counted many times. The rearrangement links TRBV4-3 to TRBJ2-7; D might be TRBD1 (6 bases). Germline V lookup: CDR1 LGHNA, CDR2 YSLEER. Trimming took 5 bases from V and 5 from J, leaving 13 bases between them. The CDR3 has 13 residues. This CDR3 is CASSTGSWDEQYF. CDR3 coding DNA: TGCGCCAGCAGCACAGGGAGCTGGGACGAGCAGTACTTC.

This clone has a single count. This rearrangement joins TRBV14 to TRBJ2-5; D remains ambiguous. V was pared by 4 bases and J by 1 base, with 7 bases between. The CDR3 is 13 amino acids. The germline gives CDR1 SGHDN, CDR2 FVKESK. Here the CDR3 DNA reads TGTGCCAGCAGCCTGCAGTCCCAAGAGACCCAGTACTTC. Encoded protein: CASSLQSQETQYF.

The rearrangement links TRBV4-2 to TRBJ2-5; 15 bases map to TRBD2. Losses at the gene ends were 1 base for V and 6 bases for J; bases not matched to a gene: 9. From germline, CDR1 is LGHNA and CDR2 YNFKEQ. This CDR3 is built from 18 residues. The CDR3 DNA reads TGTGCCAGCAGCCAAGTCGTCGGGACTAGCGGGGGGATGAAGACCCAGTACTTC. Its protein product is CASSQVVGTSGGMKTQYF.

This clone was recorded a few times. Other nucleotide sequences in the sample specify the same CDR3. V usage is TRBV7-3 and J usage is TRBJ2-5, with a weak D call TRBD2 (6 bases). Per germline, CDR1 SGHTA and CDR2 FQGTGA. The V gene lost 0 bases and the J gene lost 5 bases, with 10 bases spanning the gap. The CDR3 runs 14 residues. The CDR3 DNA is TGTGCCAGCAGCTTAACGGAGGGCGGGGAGACCCAGTACTTC. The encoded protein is CASSLTEGGETQYF.

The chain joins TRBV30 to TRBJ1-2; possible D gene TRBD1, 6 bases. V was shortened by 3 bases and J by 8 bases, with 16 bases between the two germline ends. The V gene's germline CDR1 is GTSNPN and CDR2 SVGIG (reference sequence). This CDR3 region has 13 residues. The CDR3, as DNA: TGTGCCTGGAGCCGGCAGGGGCTGGGGGGCTACACCTTC. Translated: CAWSRQGLGGYTF.

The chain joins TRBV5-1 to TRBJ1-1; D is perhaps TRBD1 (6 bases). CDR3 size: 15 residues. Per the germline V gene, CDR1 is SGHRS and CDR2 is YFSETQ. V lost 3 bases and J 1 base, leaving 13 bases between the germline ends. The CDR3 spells CASSWEGQWNTEAFF. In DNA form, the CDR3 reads TGCGCCAGCAGCTGGGAAGGACAGTGGAACACTGAAGCTTTCTTT.

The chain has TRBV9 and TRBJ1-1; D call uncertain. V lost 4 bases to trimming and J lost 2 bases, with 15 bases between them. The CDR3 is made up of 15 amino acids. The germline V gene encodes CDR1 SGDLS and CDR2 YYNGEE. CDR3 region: CASSTAPGGNTEAFF. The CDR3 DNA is TGTGCCAGCAGCACCGCCCCAGGAGGTAACACTGAAGCTTTCTTT.

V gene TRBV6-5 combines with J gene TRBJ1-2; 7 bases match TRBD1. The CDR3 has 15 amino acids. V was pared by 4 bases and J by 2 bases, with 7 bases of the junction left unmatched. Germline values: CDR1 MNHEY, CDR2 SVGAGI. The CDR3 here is CASSSPGQSNYGYTF. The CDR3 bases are TGTGCCAGCAGTTCTCCGGGACAGAGCAACTATGGCTACACCTTC.

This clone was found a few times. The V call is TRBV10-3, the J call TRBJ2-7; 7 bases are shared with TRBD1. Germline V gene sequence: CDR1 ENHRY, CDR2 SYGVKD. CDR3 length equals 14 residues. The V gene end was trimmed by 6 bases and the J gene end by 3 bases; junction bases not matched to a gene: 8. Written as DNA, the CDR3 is TGTGCCATCAGGTTCGACAGGGACCACTACGAGCAGTACTTC. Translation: CAIRFDRDHYEQYF.

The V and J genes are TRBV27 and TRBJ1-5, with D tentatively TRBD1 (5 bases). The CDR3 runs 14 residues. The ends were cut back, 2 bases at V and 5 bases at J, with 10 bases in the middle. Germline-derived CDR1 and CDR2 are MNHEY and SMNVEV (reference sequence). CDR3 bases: TGTGCCAGCAGTTTACCTGGGGCCGATCAGCCCCAGCATTTT. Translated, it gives CASSLPGADQPQHF.

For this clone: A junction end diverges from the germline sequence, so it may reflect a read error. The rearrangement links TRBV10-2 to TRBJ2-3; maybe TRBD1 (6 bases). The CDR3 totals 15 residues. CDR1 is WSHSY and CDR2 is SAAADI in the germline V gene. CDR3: CASRDLQGNTDTQYF. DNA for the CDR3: TGCGCCAGCCGTGACCTACAGGGAAACACAGATACGCAGTATTTT.

CDR3 amino acids: CASSSGGTEAFF. The CDR3 DNA reads as TGTGCCAGCAGTTCAGGTGGCACTGAAGCTTTCTTT. The chain joins TRBV6-4 to TRBJ1-1; D call uncertain. The CDR3 is 12 residues long. The V and J ends lost 5 bases and 4 bases respectively, with 8 bases between them. The germline gives CDR1 MRHNA, CDR2 SNTAGT.

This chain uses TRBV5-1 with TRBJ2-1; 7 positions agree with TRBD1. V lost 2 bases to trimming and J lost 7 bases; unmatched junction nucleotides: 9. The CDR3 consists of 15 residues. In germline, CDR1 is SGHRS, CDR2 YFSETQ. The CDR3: CASSFGPGQANEQFF. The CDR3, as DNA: TGCGCCAGCAGCTTTGGGCCAGGACAGGCGAATGAGCAGTTCTTC.

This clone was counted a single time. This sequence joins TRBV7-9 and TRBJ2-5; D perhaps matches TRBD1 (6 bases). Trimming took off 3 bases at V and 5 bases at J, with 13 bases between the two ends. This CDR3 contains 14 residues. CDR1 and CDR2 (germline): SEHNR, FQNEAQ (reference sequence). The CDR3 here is CASSFRGEVETQYF. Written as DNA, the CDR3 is TGTGCCAGCAGCTTCAGGGGAGAGGTGGAGACCCAGTACTTC.

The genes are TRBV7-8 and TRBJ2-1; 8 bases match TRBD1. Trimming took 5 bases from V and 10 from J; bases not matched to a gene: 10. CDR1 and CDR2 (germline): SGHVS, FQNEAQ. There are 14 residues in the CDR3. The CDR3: CASSQTGPGGEQFF. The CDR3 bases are TGTGCCAGCAGCCAGACAGGGCCAGGGGGCGAGCAGTTCTTC.

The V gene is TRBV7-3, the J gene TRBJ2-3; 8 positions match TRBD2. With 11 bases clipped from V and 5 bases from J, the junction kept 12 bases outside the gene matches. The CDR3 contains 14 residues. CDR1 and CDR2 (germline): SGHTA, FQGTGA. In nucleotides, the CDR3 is TGTGCCTCCTCAGGGGCGGGAGGAGGAGATACGCAGTATTTT. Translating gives CASSGAGGGDTQYF. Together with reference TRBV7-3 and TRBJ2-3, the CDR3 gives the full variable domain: GAGVSQTPSNKVTEKGKYVELRCDPISGHTALYWYRQSLGQGPEFLIYFQGTGAADDSGLPNDRFFAVRPEGSVSTLKIQRTERGDSAVYLCASSGAGGGDTQYFGPGTRLTVL.

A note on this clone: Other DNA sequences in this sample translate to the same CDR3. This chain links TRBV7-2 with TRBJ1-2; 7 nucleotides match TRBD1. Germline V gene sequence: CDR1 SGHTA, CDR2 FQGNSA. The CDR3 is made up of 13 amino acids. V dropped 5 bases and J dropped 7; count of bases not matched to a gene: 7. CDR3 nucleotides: TGTGCCAGCAGCCCAGGACAGGCCCTTGGCTACACCTTC. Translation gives CASSPGQALGYTF.

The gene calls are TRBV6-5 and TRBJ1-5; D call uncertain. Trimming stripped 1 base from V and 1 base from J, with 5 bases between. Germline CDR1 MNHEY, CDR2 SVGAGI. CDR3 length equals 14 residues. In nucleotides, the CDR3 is TGTGCCAGCAGTTACTATAGAAGCAATCAGCCCCAGCATTTT. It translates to CASSYYRSNQPQHF.

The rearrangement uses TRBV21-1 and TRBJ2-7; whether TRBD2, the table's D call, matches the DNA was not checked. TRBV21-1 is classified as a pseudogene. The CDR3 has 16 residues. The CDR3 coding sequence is TGTGCCAGCAGCAAACGGGGTGGTGGGGGAGGCTACGAGCAGTACTTC. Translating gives CASSKRGGGGGYEQYF.

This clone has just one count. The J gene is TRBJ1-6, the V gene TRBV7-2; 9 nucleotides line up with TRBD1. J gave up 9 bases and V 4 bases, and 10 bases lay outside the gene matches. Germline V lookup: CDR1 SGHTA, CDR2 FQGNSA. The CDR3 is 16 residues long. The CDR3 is CASSSQTGGTGSPLHF. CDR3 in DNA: TGTGCCAGCAGCTCCCAGACAGGGGGGACGGGTTCACCCCTCCACTTT.

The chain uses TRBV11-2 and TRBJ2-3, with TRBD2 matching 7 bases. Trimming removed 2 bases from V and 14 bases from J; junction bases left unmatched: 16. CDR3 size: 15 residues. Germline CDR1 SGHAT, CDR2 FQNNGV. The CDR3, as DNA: TGTGCCAGCAGCTTATCTGGACTAGTTGAAGGGGAAAGGTATTTT. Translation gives CASSLSGLVEGERYF.

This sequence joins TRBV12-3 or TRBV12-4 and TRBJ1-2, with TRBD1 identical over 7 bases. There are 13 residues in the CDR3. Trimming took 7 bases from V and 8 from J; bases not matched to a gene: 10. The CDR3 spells CASNPTGLGGYTF. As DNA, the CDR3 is TGTGCCAGCAATCCGACAGGGTTGGGCGGCTACACCTTC.

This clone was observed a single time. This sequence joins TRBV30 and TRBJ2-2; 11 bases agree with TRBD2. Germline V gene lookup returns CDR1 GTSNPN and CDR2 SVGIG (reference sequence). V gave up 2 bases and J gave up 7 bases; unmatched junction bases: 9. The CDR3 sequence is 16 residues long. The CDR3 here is CAWSPHKTSGDGELFF. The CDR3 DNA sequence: TGTGCCTGGAGTCCTCACAAGACTAGCGGGGACGGGGAGCTGTTTTTT.

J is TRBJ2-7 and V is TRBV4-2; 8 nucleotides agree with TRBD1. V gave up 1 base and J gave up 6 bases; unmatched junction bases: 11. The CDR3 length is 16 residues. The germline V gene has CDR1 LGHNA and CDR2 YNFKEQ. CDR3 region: CASSQGSGQGRGEQYF. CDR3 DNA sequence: TGTGCCAGCAGCCAAGGATCCGGACAGGGAAGGGGCGAGCAGTACTTC.

CDR3 nucleotide sequence: TGTGCCAGCAGCCCCTTCCGACTAGCGGGGGGCCTCCTCCAAGAGACCCAGTACTTC. This codes for CASSPFRLAGGLLQETQYF. The chain combines TRBV4-2 with TRBJ2-5; 13 nucleotides match TRBD2. Germline CDR1 is LGHNA and CDR2 is YNFKEQ. CDR3 length equals 19 residues. Trimming at V came to 4 bases and at J to 1 base, leaving 12 bases not matched to a gene.